The source of this T cell receptor (beta chain) is a study of blood T cell repertoires in COVID-19 (dated by TCRdb to 2018 to 2021). As for the study more broadly: Samples from collaborators originated in the United States, Italy and Spain and spanned both the acute and convalescent phases of COVID-19. The material from the prospective study consisted of cDNA or gDNA derived from T cells, B-cell-depleted T cells, or PBMCs. The dataset comprised deeply sampled blood TCRbeta repertoires from subjects exposed to, actively infected with, or recovered from COVID-19. The repertoires were made available in a free public database intended to serve as a resource for research on the immune response to SARS-CoV-2. Samples came from the ongoing ImmuneRACE study (first 160 participants) plus 1,254 subjects from 6 global collaborators. The sample metadata nearly always contained a de-identified subject ID, COVID-19 status, age in years and sex. Where available, HLA class I and class II types were obtained from metadata supplied by the sample provider rather than from assay-based typing. Results the study describes overall, beyond this receptor: How much clinical and demographic metadata was included differed by source and by participant, and the metadata was provided uncurated.

TCRbeta CDR3 regions were amplified from genomic DNA by means of the immunoSEQ Assay, a bias-controlled multiplex PCR. For the original study's pipeline: The number of nucleated cells in each sample was estimated by amplification of reference gene primers within the assay. Sequence reads were collapsed and filtered to measure the absolute abundance of every unique TCRbeta CDR3 rearrangement. For each sample, productive Simpson clonality was calculated by taking the square root of Simpson's diversity index across productive rearrangements. Drawn from immuneACCESS, this table holds only the in-frame rearrangements with V and J called that TCRdb kept. Clones are partly lost; checked studies trace under half to an unresolved V gene and leave the rest unexplained. That table is the source of V, J and clone size, and D and trimming were worked out from the DNA. For this sample there are 150,000 or so clones; approximately 80% appear just once. The ten top clones hold approximately 30% of the sample.

Whole blood was collected in K2EDTA tubes by collaborating institutions according to the institutions' own protocols. Collaborator samples were shipped for TCRbeta analysis as frozen whole blood, isolated PBMCs, or DNA extracted from either sample type. Germline trimming: 3 bases from V, 6 bases from J; junction bases outside gene matches: 14. From the germline V gene, CDR1 is KGHDR and CDR2 is SFDVKD. The CDR3 covers 18 residues, taking in both the cysteine and the phenylalanine. Here the CDR3 DNA is all that survives: 54 bases in frame from base 1. Note on this clone: Its specific antigen is unknown. Base qualities are not recorded, but no much larger clone differs from it by a single base.

The sequence came from a woman aged 55-70 years with acute or convalescent COVID-19. The specimen was peripheral blood. This receptor chain uses TRBV24-1 and TRBJ2-2, with TRBD1 identical over 8 junction bases. DNA sequence: TGTGCCACCAGTGATCCAACCCGACAGGGGAATGGTCCCGGGGAGCTGTTTTTT. This translates into CATSDPTRQGNGPGELFF.